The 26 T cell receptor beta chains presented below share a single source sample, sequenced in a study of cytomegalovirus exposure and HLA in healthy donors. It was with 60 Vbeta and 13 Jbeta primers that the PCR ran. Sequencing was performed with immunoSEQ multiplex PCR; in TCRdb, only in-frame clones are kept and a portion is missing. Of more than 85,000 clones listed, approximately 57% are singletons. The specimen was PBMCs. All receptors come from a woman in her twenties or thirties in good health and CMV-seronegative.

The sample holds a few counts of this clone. The CDR3 is CASSLGESGGETQYF. DNA of the CDR3: TGTGCCAGCAGCCTCGGGGAGTCGGGCGGAGAGACCCAGTACTTC. The chain uses TRBV7-9 and TRBJ2-5; D is perhaps TRBD2 (5 bases). V dropped 5 bases and J dropped 4 bases, with 17 bases sitting between them. Germline CDR1 SEHNR, CDR2 FQNEAQ (reference sequence). CDR3 length: 15 amino acids.

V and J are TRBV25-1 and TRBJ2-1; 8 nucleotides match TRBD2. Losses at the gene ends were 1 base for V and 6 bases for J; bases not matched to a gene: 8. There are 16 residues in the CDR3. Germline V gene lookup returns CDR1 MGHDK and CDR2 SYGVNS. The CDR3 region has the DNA TGTGCCAGCAGTGAATCTGGCGGGGGGCCCCGCAATGAGCAGTTCTTC. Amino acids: CASSESGGGPRNEQFF.

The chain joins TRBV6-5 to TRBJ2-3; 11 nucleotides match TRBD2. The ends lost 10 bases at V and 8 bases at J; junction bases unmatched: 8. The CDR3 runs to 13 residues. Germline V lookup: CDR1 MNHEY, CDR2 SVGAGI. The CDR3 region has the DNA TGTGCCACCGGCGGTAGCGGGAGGGTTACGCAGTATTTT. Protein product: CATGGSGRVTQYF.

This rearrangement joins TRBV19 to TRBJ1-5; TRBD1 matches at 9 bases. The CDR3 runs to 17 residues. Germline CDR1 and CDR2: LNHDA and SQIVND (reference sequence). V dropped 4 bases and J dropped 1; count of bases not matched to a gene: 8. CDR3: CASSNSRGQGSNQPQHF. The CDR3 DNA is TGTGCCAGTAGTAATTCGAGGGGACAGGGAAGCAATCAGCCCCAGCATTTT.

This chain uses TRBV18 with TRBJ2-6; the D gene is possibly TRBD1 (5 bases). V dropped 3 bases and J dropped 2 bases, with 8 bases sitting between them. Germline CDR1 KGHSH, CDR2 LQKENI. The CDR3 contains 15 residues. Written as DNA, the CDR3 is TGTGCCAGCTCACCTGACAGTGCTGGGGCCAACGTCCTGACTTTC. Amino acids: CASSPDSAGANVLTF.

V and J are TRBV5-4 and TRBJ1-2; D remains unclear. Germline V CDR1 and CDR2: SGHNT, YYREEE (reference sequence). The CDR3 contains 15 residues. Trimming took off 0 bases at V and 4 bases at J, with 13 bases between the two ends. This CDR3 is CASSLEPGSIYGYTF. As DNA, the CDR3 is TGTGCCAGCAGCTTGGAGCCGGGGAGTATCTATGGCTACACCTTC.

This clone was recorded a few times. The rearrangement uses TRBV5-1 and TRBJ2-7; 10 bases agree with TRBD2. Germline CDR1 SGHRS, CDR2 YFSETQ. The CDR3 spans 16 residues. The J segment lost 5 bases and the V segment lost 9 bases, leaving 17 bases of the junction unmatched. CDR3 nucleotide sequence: TGCGCCACCCCAACCCCAGGACTAGCGGCCCTGGACGAGCAGTACTTC. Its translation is CATPTPGLAALDEQYF.

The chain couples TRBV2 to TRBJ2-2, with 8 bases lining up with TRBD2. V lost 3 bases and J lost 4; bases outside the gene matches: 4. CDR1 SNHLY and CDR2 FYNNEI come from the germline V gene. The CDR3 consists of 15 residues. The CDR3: CASSEAGGLTGELFF. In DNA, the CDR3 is TGTGCCAGCAGTGAGGCGGGAGGACTCACCGGGGAGCTGTTTTTT.

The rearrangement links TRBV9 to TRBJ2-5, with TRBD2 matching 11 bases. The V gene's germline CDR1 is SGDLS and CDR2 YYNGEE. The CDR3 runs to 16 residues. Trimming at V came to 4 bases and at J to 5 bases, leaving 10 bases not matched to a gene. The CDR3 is CASSYAGLAGVETQYF. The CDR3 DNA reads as TGTGCCAGCAGCTATGCCGGACTAGCGGGTGTGGAGACCCAGTACTTC.

The CDR3 DNA sequence: TGTGCCAGCTCACCAGCGGCAGAGGGGACTAGCGGGAGGATCTACAATGAGCAGTTCTTC. Amino acid sequence: CASSPAAEGTSGRIYNEQFF. The rearrangement links TRBV18 to TRBJ2-1, with TRBD2 matching over 15 bases. Germline CDR1 and CDR2: KGHSH and LQKENI. The CDR3 has 20 amino acids. J lost 3 bases, V lost 2 bases, and 11 bases had no gene match. Variable domain in full (rest from reference TRBV18 and TRBJ2-1): NAGVMQNPRHLVRRRGQEARLRCSPMKGHSHVYWYRQLPEEGLKFMVYLQKENIIDESGMPKERFSAEFPKEGPSILRIQQVVRGDSAAYFCASSPAAEGTSGRIYNEQFFGPGTRLTVL.

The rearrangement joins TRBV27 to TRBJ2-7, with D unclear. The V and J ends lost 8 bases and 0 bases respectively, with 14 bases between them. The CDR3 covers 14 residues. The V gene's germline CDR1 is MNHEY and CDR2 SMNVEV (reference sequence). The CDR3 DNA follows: TGTGCCAGCCGTCTGGTCGGGTCCTCCTACGAGCAGTACTTC. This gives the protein CASRLVGSSYEQYF.

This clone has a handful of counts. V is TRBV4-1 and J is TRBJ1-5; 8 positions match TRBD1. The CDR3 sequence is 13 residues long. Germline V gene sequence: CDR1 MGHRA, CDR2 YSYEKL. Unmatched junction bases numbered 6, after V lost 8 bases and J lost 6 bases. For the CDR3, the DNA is TGCGCCAGCTCCGACAGGGGCGGTCAGCCCCAGCATTTT. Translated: CASSDRGGQPQHF.

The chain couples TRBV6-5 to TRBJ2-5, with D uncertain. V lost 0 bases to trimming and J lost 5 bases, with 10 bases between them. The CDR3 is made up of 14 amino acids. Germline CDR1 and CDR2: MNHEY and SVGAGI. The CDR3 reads CASSYSSLGETQYF. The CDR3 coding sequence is TGTGCCAGCAGTTACTCGTCTTTGGGCGAGACCCAGTACTTC.

The CDR3 sequence is CATSGRGSGDTQYF. In DNA, the CDR3 is TGTGCCACCTCCGGCAGGGGATCAGGAGATACGCAGTATTTT. The chain employs TRBV27 and TRBJ2-3; possibly TRBD1 for D (6 bases). CDR1 and CDR2 (germline): MNHEY, SMNVEV (reference sequence). V lost 10 bases and J 5 bases, leaving 19 bases between the germline ends. The CDR3 has 14 residues.

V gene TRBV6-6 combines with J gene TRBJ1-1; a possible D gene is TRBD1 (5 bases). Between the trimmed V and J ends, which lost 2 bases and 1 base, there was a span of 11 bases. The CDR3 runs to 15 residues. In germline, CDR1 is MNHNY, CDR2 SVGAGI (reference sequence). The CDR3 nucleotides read TGTGCCAGCAGTTACGATCGACAGACGAACACTGAAGCTTTCTTT. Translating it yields CASSYDRQTNTEAFF.

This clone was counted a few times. CDR3 sequence: CASSLLTGELFF. The CDR3 coding sequence is TGTGCCAGCAGCCTCCTCACCGGGGAGCTGTTTTTT. The V and J genes are TRBV28 and TRBJ2-2; no clear D. Trimming left V 6 bases short and J 4 bases short, with 6 bases between. This CDR3 region has 12 residues. Germline V CDR1 and CDR2: MDHEN, SYDVKM. The full variable domain, with the rest looked up from reference TRBV28 and TRBJ2-2, is DVKVTQSSRYLVKRTGEKVFLECVQDMDHENMFWYRQDPGLGLRLIYFSYDVKMKEKGDIPEGYSVSREKKERFSLILESASTNQTSMYLCASSLLTGELFFGEGSRLTVL.

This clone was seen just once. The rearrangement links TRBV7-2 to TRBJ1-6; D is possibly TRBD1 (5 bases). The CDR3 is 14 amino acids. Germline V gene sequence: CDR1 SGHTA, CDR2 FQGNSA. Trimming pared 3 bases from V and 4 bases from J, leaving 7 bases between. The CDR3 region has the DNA TGTGCCAGCAGCTTTGACAGTTATAATTCACCCCTCCACTTT. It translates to CASSFDSYNSPLHF.

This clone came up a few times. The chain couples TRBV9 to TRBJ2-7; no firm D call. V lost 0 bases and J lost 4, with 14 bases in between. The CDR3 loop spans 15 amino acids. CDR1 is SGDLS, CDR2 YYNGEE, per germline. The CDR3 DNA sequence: TGTGCCAGCAGCGTAGACTGGGCTACAATTTACGAGCAGTACTTC. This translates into CASSVDWATIYEQYF. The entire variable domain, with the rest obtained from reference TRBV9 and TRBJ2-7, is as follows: DSGVTQTPKHLITATGQRVTLRCSPRSGDLSVYWYQQSLDQGLQFLIQYYNGEERAKGNILERFSAQQFPDLHSELNLSSLELGDSALYFCASSVDWATIYEQYFGPGTRLTVT.

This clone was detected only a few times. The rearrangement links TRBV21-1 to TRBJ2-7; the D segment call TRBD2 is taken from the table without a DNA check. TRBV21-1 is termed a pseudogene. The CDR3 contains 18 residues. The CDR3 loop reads CASSNEGTSGFSVYEQYF. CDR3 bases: TGTGCCAGCAGCAATGAGGGGACTAGCGGGTTCTCGGTCTACGAGCAGTACTTC.

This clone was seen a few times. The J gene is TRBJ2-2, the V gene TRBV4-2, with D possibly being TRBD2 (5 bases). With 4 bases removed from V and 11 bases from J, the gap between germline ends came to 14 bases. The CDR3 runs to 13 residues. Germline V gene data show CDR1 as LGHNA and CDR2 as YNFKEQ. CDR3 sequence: CASSPGMGGELFF. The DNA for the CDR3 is TGTGCCAGCAGCCCCGGGATGGGTGGAGAGCTGTTTTTT.

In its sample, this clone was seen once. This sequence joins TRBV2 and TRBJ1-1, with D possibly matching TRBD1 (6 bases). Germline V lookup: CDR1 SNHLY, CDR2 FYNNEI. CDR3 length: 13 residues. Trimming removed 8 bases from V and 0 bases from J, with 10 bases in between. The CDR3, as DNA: TGTGCCAGCTTCAGACAGGTGAACACTGAAGCTTTCTTT. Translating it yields CASFRQVNTEAFF.

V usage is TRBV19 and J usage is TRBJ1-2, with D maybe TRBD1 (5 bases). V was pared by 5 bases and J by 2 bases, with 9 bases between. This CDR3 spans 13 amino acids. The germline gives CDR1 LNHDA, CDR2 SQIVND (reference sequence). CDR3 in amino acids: CASSADSNYGYTF. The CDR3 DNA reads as TGTGCCAGTAGTGCAGACAGCAACTATGGCTACACCTTC.

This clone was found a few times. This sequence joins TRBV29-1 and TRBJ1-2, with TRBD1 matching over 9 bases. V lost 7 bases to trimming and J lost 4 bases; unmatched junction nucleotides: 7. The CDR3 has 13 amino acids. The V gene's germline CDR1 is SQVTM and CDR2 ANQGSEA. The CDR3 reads CSDLGQGFYGYTF. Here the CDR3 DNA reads TGCAGCGACCTGGGACAGGGATTCTATGGCTACACCTTC.

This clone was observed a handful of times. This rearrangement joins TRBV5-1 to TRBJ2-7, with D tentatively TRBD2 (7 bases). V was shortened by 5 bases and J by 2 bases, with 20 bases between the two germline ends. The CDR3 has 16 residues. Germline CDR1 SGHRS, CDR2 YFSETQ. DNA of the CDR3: TGCGCCAGCAGGTACGGCGGGGGCGCCCCCCCCTACGAGCAGTACTTC. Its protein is CASRYGGGAPPYEQYF. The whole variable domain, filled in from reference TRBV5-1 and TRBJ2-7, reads KAGVTQTPRYLIKTRGQQVTLSCSPISGHRSVSWYQQTPGQGLQFLFEYFSETQRNKGNFPGRFSGRQFSNSRSEMNVSTLELGDSALYLCASRYGGGAPPYEQYFGPGTRLTVT.

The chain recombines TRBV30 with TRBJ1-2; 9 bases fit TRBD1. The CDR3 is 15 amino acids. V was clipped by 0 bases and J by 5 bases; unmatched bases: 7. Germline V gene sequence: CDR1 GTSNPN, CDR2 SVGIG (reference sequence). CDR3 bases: TGTGCCTGGAGTGTACGACAGGGGGTTAGGTATGGCTACACCTTC. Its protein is CAWSVRQGVRYGYTF. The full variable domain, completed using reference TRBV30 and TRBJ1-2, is SQTIHQWPATLVQPVGSPLSLECTVEGTSNPNLYWYRQAAGRGLQLLFYSVGIGQISSEVPQNLSASRPQDRQFILSSKKLLLSDSGFYLCAWSVRQGVRYGYTFGSGTRLTVV.

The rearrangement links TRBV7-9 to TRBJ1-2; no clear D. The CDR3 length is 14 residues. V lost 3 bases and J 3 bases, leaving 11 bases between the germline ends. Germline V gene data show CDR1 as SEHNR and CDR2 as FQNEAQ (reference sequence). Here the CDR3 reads CASSFSEGYYGYTF. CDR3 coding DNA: TGTGCCAGCAGCTTCTCGGAGGGCTACTATGGCTACACCTTC.